Below, one T cell receptor beta chain is given with its context. The target antigen is unknown. The sample originates from a study of T cell responses to AZD1222 COVID-19 vaccine. Overall study results and limits: It was only six AZD1222 recipients who were seropositive at baseline.

Per the germline V gene, CDR1 is KGHSH and CDR2 is LQKENI. The CDR3 runs 15 residues. V lost 3 bases to trimming and J lost 1 base; unmatched junction nucleotides: 5. The protocol was immunoSEQ multiplex PCR, while the TCRdb copy is restricted to in-frame clones and leaves out a portion. Among roughly 180,000 clones listed, approximately 92% were seen once. This receptor was obtained from an adult who received the MenACWY meningococcal vaccine as a control. The sample in question was peripheral blood, obtained 28 days after the second dose of the MenACWY control vaccine. The rearrangement joins TRBV18 to TRBJ1-2, with 7 bases lining up with TRBD1. The DNA of the CDR3 is TGTGCCAGCTCACCCCCGGGACAGTTTAACTATGGCTACACCTTC. It is translated as CASSPPGQFNYGYTF.